Given below is one T cell receptor (beta chain) in context. Its matching antigen is unknown. The sample originates from a study of T cell responses to AZD1222 COVID-19 vaccine. Study findings and constraints: All repertoire sampling was performed exclusively after the peak T cell response. White British ancestry dominated among donors, who included more females, and clonal diversity was possibly underestimated.

Method: immunoSEQ multiplex PCR; TCRdb's copy keeps in-frame clones and lacks some. The sample comprises around 120,000 clones, roughly 93% of which are singletons, and around 1.5% rests with the top ten. Germline CDR1 MDHEN, CDR2 SYDVKM. Between the trimmed V and J ends, which lost 3 bases and 8 bases, there was a span of 13 bases. The CDR3 loop spans 14 amino acids. The chain couples TRBV28 to TRBJ1-4; D uncertain. Sequences were derived from peripheral blood, sampled 28 days after the second AZD1222 dose. The TCR was taken from an adult who received the AZD1222 COVID-19 vaccine. CDR3 in amino acids: CASSFPVRGEKLFF. Written as DNA, the CDR3 is TGTGCCAGCAGTTTCCCTGTCCGTGGGGAAAAACTGTTTTTT. Together with reference TRBV28 and TRBJ1-4, the CDR3 gives the full variable domain: DVKVTQSSRYLVKRTGEKVFLECVQDMDHENMFWYRQDPGLGLRLIYFSYDVKMKEKGDIPEGYSVSREKKERFSLILESASTNQTSMYLCASSFPVRGEKLFFGSGTQLSVL.